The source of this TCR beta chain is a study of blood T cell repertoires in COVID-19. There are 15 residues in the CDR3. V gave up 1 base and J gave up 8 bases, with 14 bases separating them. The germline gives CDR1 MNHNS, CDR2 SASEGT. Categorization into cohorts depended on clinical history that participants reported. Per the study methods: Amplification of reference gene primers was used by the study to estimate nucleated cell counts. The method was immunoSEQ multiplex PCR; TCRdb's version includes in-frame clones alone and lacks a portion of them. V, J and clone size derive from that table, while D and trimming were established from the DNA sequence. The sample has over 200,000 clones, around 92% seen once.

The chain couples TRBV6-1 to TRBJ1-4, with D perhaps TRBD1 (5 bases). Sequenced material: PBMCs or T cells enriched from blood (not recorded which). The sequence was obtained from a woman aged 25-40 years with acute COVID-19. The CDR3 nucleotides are TGTGCCAGCAGTGAAGTCCCCGGGGGGGTCGAAAAACTGTTTTTT. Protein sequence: CASSEVPGGVEKLFF.